Listed below are T cell receptor beta chains from one sample, sequenced in a study of shared T cell receptors in the human thymus. Assay used: immunoSEQ multiplex PCR; TCRdb lists only in-frame clones, some missing. The sample has hundreds of thousands of clones; 75% to 85% are singletons. These data were also reused for a study on human thymus T cells.

Specimen: thymocytes. Every receptor here comes from a boy under three years old with a congenital heart defect. CDR3s include the opening cysteine and the closing phenylalanine or tryptophan. D genes are given only for firm matches. Size tells how often a clone was seen (once, few, many) or the class of an expanded clone, and some rows leave it out.

>.|.|TRBJ2-5|TRBV11-3
CASSLGGDGQETQYF
TGTGCCAGCAGCTTAGGGGGGGACGGACAAGAGACCCAGTACTTC
>.|.|TRBJ2-1|TRBV29-1
CSASSAHNEQFF
TGCAGCGCGTCTAGCGCCCACAATGAGCAGTTCTTC
>.|.|TRBJ2-1|TRBV11-3
CASSLEEGNEQFF
TGTGCCAGCAGCTTAGAAGAGGGAAATGAGCAGTTCTTC
>.|TRBD2|TRBJ2-3|TRBV5-1
CASSLAGARDTQYF
TGCGCCAGCAGCTTAGCGGGGGCCAGAGATACGCAGTATTTT
>.|TRBD2|TRBJ2-3|TRBV9
CASSVARGGTDTQYF
TGTGCCAGCAGCGTAGCCCGGGGAGGGACAGATACGCAGTATTTT
>.|.|TRBJ2-4|TRBV10-3
CAISETGEGGAAQYF
TGTGCCATCAGTGAGACGGGGGAGGGGGGGGCGGCTCAGTACTTC
>few|.|TRBJ2-1|TRBV12-2
CASRLARRELYNEQFF
TGTGCAAGTCGCTTAGCGCGGCGGGAACTCTACAATGAGCAGTTCTTC
>.|.|TRBJ1-5|TRBV19
CASSSGVRQPQHF
TGTGCCAGTAGTTCAGGGGTGCGGCAGCCCCAGCATTTT
>.|.|TRBJ2-2|TRBV2
CASIPLLGERILNTGELFF
TGTGCCAGCATTCCCCTACTTGGCGAGCGGATACTAAACACCGGGGAGCTGTTTTTT
>.|.|TRBJ1-2|TRBV5-5
CASSLGSWRLNIINYGYTF
TGTGCCAGCAGCTTGGGATCGTGGAGGCTCAATATCATTAACTATGGCTACACCTTC
>few|TRBD2|TRBJ2-7|TRBV19
CASSFSPGLLSTEQYF
TGTGCCAGTAGTTTCTCACCGGGACTACTCTCTACCGAGCAGTACTTC
>.|.|TRBJ2-2|TRBV7-2
CASSLAGANTGELFF
TGTGCCAGCAGCTTAGCGGGAGCCAACACCGGGGAGCTGTTTTTT
>few|.|TRBJ2-1|TRBV14
CASSPKIPAGPPYNEQFF
TGTGCCAGCAGCCCCAAAATTCCGGCGGGACCACCGTACAATGAGCAGTTCTTC
>.|TRBD2|TRBJ2-7|TRBV27
CASSSPLAGGPWGYEQYF
TGTGCCAGCAGTTCCCCACTAGCGGGAGGGCCTTGGGGATACGAGCAGTACTTC
>.|.|TRBJ1-4|TRBV28
CASRIAVLPWEKLFF
TGTGCCAGCAGGATTGCGGTTCTGCCCTGGGAAAAACTGTTTTTT
>.|.|TRBJ2-7|TRBV4-3
CASSPALVFYEQYF
TGCGCCAGCAGCCCCGCGTTAGTTTTCTACGAGCAGTACTTC
>.|TRBD2|TRBJ2-5|TRBV7-9
CASSSRAGAGETQYF
TGTGCCAGCAGCTCAAGAGCGGGAGCTGGGGAGACCCAGTACTTC
>.|TRBD1|TRBJ1-2|TRBV2
CAGGGRGRRSYGYTF
TGTGCCGGAGGGGGAAGGGGGCGTCGAAGCTATGGCTACACCTTC
>.|TRBD2|TRBJ2-3|TRBV27
CASSLHPLAGEGTDTDTQYF
TGTGCCAGCAGTTTACACCCCCTAGCGGGAGAGGGGACGGACACAGATACGCAGTATTTT
>.|TRBD2|TRBJ2-2|TRBV2
CASGPGTRNTGELFF
TGTGCCAGCGGTCCCGGGACTAGAAACACCGGGGAGCTGTTTTTT
>.|TRBD2|TRBJ2-7|TRBV5-1
CASSFGGEQYF
TGCGCCAGCAGCTTCGGGGGGGAGCAGTACTTC
>.|.|TRBJ1-1|TRBV6-5
CASRGIRGNTEAFF
TGTGCCAGCAGGGGAATCAGGGGGAACACTGAAGCTTTCTTT
>.|.|TRBJ2-7|TRBV11-2
CASSASSYEQYF
TGTGCCAGCAGCGCCAGCTCCTACGAGCAGTACTTC
>.|.|TRBJ2-1|TRBV7-9
CASSLRVRDLAHNEQFF
TGTGCCAGCAGCTTACGTGTGCGGGACCTCGCGCACAATGAGCAGTTCTTC
>.|TRBD2|TRBJ2-1|TRBV4-1
CASSQDRGGRPFEQFF
TGCGCCAGCAGCCAAGATAGGGGCGGGAGGCCGTTTGAGCAGTTCTTC
>.|.|TRBJ2-1|TRBV28
CASKQAVSEQFF
TGTGCCAGCAAGCAGGCTGTGAGTGAGCAGTTCTTC
>.|TRBD2|TRBJ2-7|TRBV10-3
CAISESEREGRYEQYF
TGTGCCATCAGTGAGTCAGAGCGGGAGGGCCGGTACGAGCAGTACTTC
>.|TRBD1|TRBJ2-5|TRBV29-1
CSVAPGGASMETQYF
TGCAGCGTTGCCCCAGGGGGCGCGTCAATGGAGACCCAGTACTTC
>.|TRBD2|TRBJ2-3|TRBV7-9
CASSHRDYAADTQYF
TGTGCCAGCAGCCATCGGGACTACGCGGCAGATACGCAGTATTTT
>.|.|TRBJ1-4|TRBV28
CASRESRAANEKLFF
TGTGCCAGCAGGGAGAGCAGGGCAGCTAATGAAAAACTGTTTTTT
>.|.|TRBJ2-7|TRBV27
CASRKQDEQYF
TGTGCCAGCAGGAAACAAGACGAGCAGTACTTC
>.|.|TRBJ1-3|TRBV14
CASSQGVGSAGNTIYF
TGTGCCAGCAGCCAAGGGGTCGGGTCCGCTGGAAACACCATATATTTT
>.|TRBD2|TRBJ2-2|TRBV9
CASSPQPGLAGVTGELFF
TGTGCCAGCAGCCCTCAACCCGGACTAGCGGGAGTTACCGGGGAGCTGTTTTTT
>.|TRBD2|TRBJ2-2|TRBV14
CASSQVTSGRAGNTGELFF
TGTGCCAGCAGCCAAGTCACTAGCGGGAGGGCCGGGAACACCGGGGAGCTGTTTTTT
>.|.|TRBJ2-7|TRBV27
CASSLSFYRGYEQYF
TGTGCCAGCAGTTTATCTTTCTATCGGGGCTACGAGCAGTACTTC
>few|TRBD2|TRBJ2-2|TRBV9
CASSVAREVDGELFF
TGTGCCAGCAGCGTAGCGCGGGAGGTTGACGGGGAGCTGTTTTTT
>.|TRBD2|TRBJ2-7|TRBV18
CASSPPPHAGGYEQYF
TGTGCCAGCTCACCACCACCTCATGCGGGAGGGTACGAGCAGTACTTC